The next 20 T cell receptor beta chains were all read from a single sample in a study of cytomegalovirus exposure and HLA in healthy donors. The PCR contained 60 Vbeta and 13 Jbeta primers. This table comes from immunoSEQ multiplex PCR, and its TCRdb copy is limited to in-frame clones, with some not included. The sample records 160,000 or so clones, 80% to 90% being singletons. The source material was PBMCs. Receptors originate from a woman in her 30s in good health and CMV-seropositive.

The gene calls are TRBV5-1 and TRBJ1-1; tentative D call: TRBD1 (5 bases). Trimming removed 0 bases from V and 0 bases from J, with 9 bases in between. Germline V CDR1 and CDR2: SGHRS, YFSETQ. CDR3 length: 15 amino acids. The CDR3 sequence is CASSLGGGMNTEAFF. In DNA, the CDR3 is TGCGCCAGCAGCTTGGGCGGGGGAATGAACACTGAAGCTTTCTTT.

The V call is TRBV30, the J call TRBJ1-3; no clear D gene. CDR1 and CDR2 (germline): GTSNPN, SVGIG (reference sequence). CDR3 length: 13 residues. Trimming took 0 bases from V and 0 from J, leaving 3 bases between them. CDR3 in amino acids: CAWSVYSGNTIYF. DNA of the CDR3: TGTGCCTGGAGTGTCTACTCTGGAAACACCATATATTTT.

The CDR3 DNA is TGTGCCAGCTCACTCTACCTGGGCGGGACAGGCTACAATGAGCAGTTCTTC. Translated, it gives CASSLYLGGTGYNEQFF. The chain has TRBV18 and TRBJ2-1; 8 nucleotides align to TRBD1. This CDR3 is built from 17 residues. Germline V gene data show CDR1 as KGHSH and CDR2 as LQKENI. Germline trimming cut 4 bases from V and 3 bases from J; bases unmatched to any gene: 11.

The CDR3 nucleotides read TGTGCCAGCAGCTTCTTAACAGGGCTAAGCTCCTACAATGAGCAGTTCTTC. Translating gives CASSFLTGLSSYNEQFF. V and J are TRBV11-2 and TRBJ2-1, with D possibly TRBD1 on 6 matching bases. The CDR3 spans 17 residues. The germline V gene has CDR1 SGHAT and CDR2 FQNNGV. Trimming took 3 bases from V and 0 from J, leaving 15 bases between them.

The gene calls are TRBV2 and TRBJ1-3; maybe TRBD1 (6 bases). The germline V gene has CDR1 SNHLY and CDR2 FYNNEI. Trimming pared 8 bases from V and 4 bases from J, leaving 18 bases between. This CDR3 is 15 amino acids long. The CDR3 loop is CASAPEGGSGNTIYF. The CDR3 DNA is TGTGCCAGCGCTCCCGAGGGGGGGTCCGGAAACACCATATATTTT.

The chain joins TRBV30 to TRBJ1-2, with 8 nucleotides matching TRBD1. The CDR3 runs to 16 residues. Germline lookup yields CDR1 GTSNPN and CDR2 SVGIG (reference sequence). Trimming took 2 bases from V and 8 from J; bases not matched to a gene: 16. CDR3 amino acids: CAWSLDRGGIYEGYTF. In DNA form, the CDR3 reads TGTGCCTGGAGTTTAGACAGGGGTGGAATCTATGAAGGCTACACCTTC.

This rearrangement joins TRBV5-1 to TRBJ1-1; maybe TRBD1 (6 bases). V shed 3 bases and J shed 2 bases, with 11 bases lying between them. This CDR3 comprises 14 residues. CDR1 and CDR2 (germline): SGHRS, YFSETQ. The CDR3, as DNA: TGCGCCAGCAGCTCACAGGGACATAACACTGAAGCTTTCTTT. Translation: CASSSQGHNTEAFF.

The chain uses TRBV4-1 and TRBJ1-5; D unclear. The CDR3 has 18 amino acids. Between the trimmed V and J ends, which lost 0 bases and 0 bases, there was a span of 15 bases. The germline CDR1 and CDR2 sequences are MGHRA and YSYEKL. Here the CDR3 reads CASSQENSFTYSNQPQHF. In DNA, the CDR3 is TGCGCCAGCAGCCAAGAAAACAGCTTTACTTATAGCAATCAGCCCCAGCATTTT.

The rearrangement uses TRBV19 and TRBJ2-7; a possible D gene is TRBD1 (7 bases). Trimming removed 10 bases at V and 3 bases at J, with 25 bases between. Germline V gene sequence: CDR1 LNHDA, CDR2 SQIVND (reference sequence). The CDR3 has 16 residues. The CDR3 loop reads CATRGTVGRTYYEQYF. As DNA, the CDR3 is TGTGCCACTCGCGGGACAGTGGGGAGGACTTACTACGAGCAGTACTTC.

The gene calls are TRBV7-2 and TRBJ1-1; no definite D call. V was shortened by 2 bases and J by 3 bases, with 7 bases between the two germline ends. The CDR3 is made up of 13 amino acids. Germline V CDR1 and CDR2: SGHTA, FQGNSA. This CDR3 is CASSLYEDTEAFF. CDR3 coding DNA: TGTGCCAGCAGCTTATACGAGGACACTGAAGCTTTCTTT.

The rearrangement uses TRBV6-5 and TRBJ2-7; weak D call: TRBD2 (5 bases). Germline assignment: CDR1 MNHEY and CDR2 SVGAGI. The CDR3 loop spans 15 amino acids. Trimming removed 5 bases from V and 4 bases from J, with 18 bases in between. The CDR3 nucleotides are TGTGCCAGCAGTACAACCGGACTGAAATTTTACGAGCAGTACTTC. Translation: CASSTTGLKFYEQYF.

This clone was counted between two and nine times. Distinct nucleotide sequences in the sample also encode this CDR3. The CDR3 DNA reads as TGCGCCAGCAGCCAAGGGTACAGGGACTATGGCTACACCTTC. Its protein product is CASSQGYRDYGYTF. V and J are TRBV4-3 and TRBJ1-2, with a possible D match to TRBD1 (6 bases). The ends were cut back, 1 base at V and 3 bases at J, with 9 bases in the middle. The CDR3 contains 14 residues. Germline CDR1 LGHNA, CDR2 YSLEER.

V gene TRBV27 combines with J gene TRBJ1-1; maybe TRBD1 (6 bases). V lost 6 bases to trimming and J lost 0 bases, with 14 bases between them. This CDR3 has 15 residues. Per the germline V gene, CDR1 is MNHEY and CDR2 is SMNVEV (reference sequence). Here the CDR3 reads CASSPSGTLNTEAFF. CDR3 nucleotides: TGTGCCAGCAGCCCGAGTGGGACACTGAACACTGAAGCTTTCTTT.

Only one count was recorded for this clone. V is TRBV10-3 and J is TRBJ1-2; D is uncertain. Germline assignment: CDR1 ENHRY and CDR2 SYGVKD. Trimming shortened V by 8 bases and J by 4 bases, and 14 bases separated the two germline ends. The CDR3 sequence is 13 residues long. The CDR3, as DNA: TGTGCCATCGGGTATCTCGGGAGCTATGGCTACACCTTC. As protein: CAIGYLGSYGYTF.

The V gene is TRBV6-5, the J gene TRBJ1-2; no definite D call. CDR1 is MNHEY and CDR2 is SVGAGI in the germline V gene. V was pared by 8 bases and J by 5 bases, with 9 bases between. The CDR3 covers 11 residues. CDR3 bases: TGTGCCAGCGGCTCTGGTTATGGCTACACCTTC. Its protein is CASGSGYGYTF.

The chain combines TRBV27 with TRBJ1-2; a weak D match, TRBD1 (6 bases). The CDR3 runs to 18 residues. Germline V gene lookup returns CDR1 MNHEY and CDR2 SMNVEV (reference sequence). Trimming pared 1 base from V and 2 bases from J, leaving 20 bases between. DNA of the CDR3: TGTGCCAGCAGTTTATTGGGGCAGGGGCAGGGAGTAAACTATGGCTACACCTTC. This codes for CASSLLGQGQGVNYGYTF.

The chain is built from TRBV7-9 and TRBJ2-5; TRBD2 is a possible D gene (5 bases). The CDR3 extends over 16 amino acids. Deletions cut 5 bases from V and 5 bases from J, with 21 bases between. The germline V gene has CDR1 SEHNR and CDR2 FQNEAQ (reference sequence). In DNA form, the CDR3 reads TGTGCCAGCAGCCCATGGTATCGTCGGGAAGTGGAGACCCAGTACTTC. As protein: CASSPWYRREVETQYF.

The V call is TRBV7-9, the J call TRBJ2-3; possibly TRBD2 for D (6 bases). There are 14 residues in the CDR3. V lost 3 bases, J lost 6 bases, and 13 bases lay in between. The V gene's germline CDR1 is SEHNR and CDR2 FQNEAQ (reference sequence). The CDR3 protein is CASSFGAGSDTQYF. Written as DNA, the CDR3 is TGTGCCAGCAGCTTCGGGGCCGGGAGCGATACGCAGTATTTT.

This chain links TRBV5-1 with TRBJ2-2, with D perhaps TRBD1 (6 bases). V lost 3 bases and J 4 bases, leaving 13 bases between the germline ends. The CDR3 is 15 amino acids. CDR1 is SGHRS and CDR2 is YFSETQ in the germline V gene. CDR3 residues: CASSSEGHLTGELFF. The CDR3 DNA reads TGCGCCAGCAGCTCCGAGGGACACCTCACCGGGGAGCTGTTTTTT.

The chain is built from TRBV7-7 and TRBJ2-7, with 8 positions matching TRBD2. Germline assignment: CDR1 SSHAT and CDR2 FNYEAQ (reference sequence). V was clipped by 2 bases and J by 7 bases; unmatched bases: 13. The CDR3 runs to 16 residues. The CDR3 protein is CASSLSRGGSSREQYF. The DNA of the CDR3 is TGTGCCAGCAGCTTAAGCCGCGGGGGGTCCTCCAGGGAGCAGTACTTC.